This entry features one TCR beta chain sequence. Antigen unknown. V shed 1 base and J shed 3 bases, with 9 bases lying between them. The CDR3 has 15 amino acids. The germline CDR1 and CDR2 sequences are LNHNV and YYDKDF (reference sequence). This sample was taken from a study of long-term antiretroviral therapy in people with HIV. Findings and limits, study-wide: Whichever time point was examined, clones expanded before ART dominated the repertoire. Narrower CDR3 length ranges marked HIV repertoires relative to controls. Post-treatment diversity went higher with ART but stayed below transplant donor controls. Blood collection from the mid-2000s to the late 2010s possibly occurred under older ART regimens.

Run at survey level, the immunoSEQ assay was version v3.0. Profiling relied on immunoSEQ multiplex PCR, and the TCRdb table lists in-frame clones only, not all of them. The profile shows tens of thousands of clones, around 90% of them singletons. This sample comprised unsorted PBMCs, obtained 1.8 years after starting antiretroviral therapy. The chain is built from TRBV15 and TRBJ2-2; the D gene could be TRBD1 or TRBD2 (6 bases each). This receptor was taken from a woman younger than 35 with HIV. The CDR3 here is CATSRVGGDTGELFF. The CDR3 DNA is TGTGCCACCAGCAGAGTGGGGGGCGACACCGGGGAGCTGTTTTTT. Combining the CDR3 with reference TRBV15 and TRBJ2-2 gives the whole variable domain DAMVIQNPRYQVTQFGKPVTLSCSQTLNHNVMYWYQQKSSQAPKLLFHYYDKDFNNEADTPDNFQSRRPNTSFCFLDIRSPGLGDTAMYLCATSRVGGDTGELFFGEGSRLTVL.